This T cell receptor (beta chain) was identified in a study of blood T cell repertoires in COVID-19. As for the study in general: The United States, Italy and Spain provided the acute and convalescent COVID-19 samples. Sources were T cells, B-cell-depleted T cells, or PBMCs; the material itself was cDNA or gDNA.

The germline V gene encodes CDR1 KGHDR and CDR2 SFDVKD. This CDR3 is 16 amino acids long. The J segment lost 3 bases and the V segment lost 0 bases, leaving 2 bases of the junction unmatched. Source study methods: Estimation of nucleated cell counts was performed using reference gene primer amplification. Repertoires were generated with immunoSEQ multiplex PCR, while TCRdb's copy carries only in-frame clones and drops some. V and J calls and clone size are as listed in that table; D and trimming were resolved from the DNA. The table lists 110,000 to 150,000 clones, over 70% of them singletons. The sequence was obtained from a man aged 50 to 60 with active or convalescent COVID-19. The chain carries TRBV24-1 and TRBJ2-3; TRBD2 agrees at 10 bases. Specimen: peripheral blood. The CDR3, as DNA: TGTGCCACCAGTGATTTGCGGACTAGCGGAACAGATACGCAGTATTTT. Translated: CATSDLRTSGTDTQYF.